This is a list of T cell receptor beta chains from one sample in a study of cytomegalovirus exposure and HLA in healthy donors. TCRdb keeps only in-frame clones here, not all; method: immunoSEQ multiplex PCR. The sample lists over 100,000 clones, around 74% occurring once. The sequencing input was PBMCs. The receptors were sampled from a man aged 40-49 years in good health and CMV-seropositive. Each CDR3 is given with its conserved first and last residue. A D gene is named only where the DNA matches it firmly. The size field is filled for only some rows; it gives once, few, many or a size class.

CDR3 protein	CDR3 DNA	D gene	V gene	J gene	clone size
CASRLTGGRTYEQYF	TGTGCCAGCAGATTGACAGGGGGTCGGACCTACGAGCAGTACTTC	TRBD1	TRBV6-6	TRBJ2-7	-
CASSSGTGKYNEQFF	TGTGCCAGCAGCTCCGGGACAGGCAAGTACAATGAGCAGTTCTTC	TRBD1	TRBV5-4	TRBJ2-1	-
CASKQPTNEKLFF	TGTGCCAGTAAACAACCAACTAATGAAAAACTGTTTTTT	-	TRBV19	TRBJ1-4	-
CASTGAGYGSPLHF	TGTGCCAGCACTGGGGCAGGCTATGGTTCACCCCTCCACTTT	-	TRBV2	TRBJ1-6	-
CASREGDWQPQHF	TGTGCCAGCCGTGAGGGGGACTGGCAGCCCCAGCATTTT	-	TRBV2	TRBJ1-5	-
CASGTGVSNSPLHF	TGTGCCAGCGGGACAGGGGTTTCAAATTCACCCCTCCACTTT	TRBD1	TRBV6-5	TRBJ1-6	-
CASSYSGPGGLDEQYF	TGTGCCAGCAGTTACTCGGGTCCAGGGGGCTTGGACGAGCAGTACTTC	TRBD1	TRBV6-5	TRBJ2-7	-
CSVGVTRVDEQYF	TGCAGCGTTGGAGTAACCAGGGTCGACGAGCAGTACTTC	-	TRBV29-1	TRBJ2-7	-
CASSGSVLSSGNTIYF	TGTGCCAGCAGTGGCTCAGTTCTCTCCTCTGGAAACACCATATATTTT	-	TRBV25-1	TRBJ1-3	few
CASSDPQTGIPEAFF	TGCGCCAGCAGTGACCCGCAAACAGGGATACCTGAAGCTTTCTTT	-	TRBV10-1	TRBJ1-1	-
CASSLEGASEKLFF	TGTGCCAGCAGCTTGGAGGGGGCTAGTGAAAAACTGTTTTTT	TRBD1	TRBV7-9	TRBJ1-4	-
CASRKGHTGELFF	TGTGCCAGCAGAAAGGGGCACACCGGGGAGCTGTTTTTT	-	TRBV2	TRBJ2-2	-
CASREGRGYTF	TGTGCTTCAAGGGAGGGTCGTGGCTACACCTTC	-	TRBV19	TRBJ1-2	-
CSVDDRDGYTF	TGCAGCGTTGACGACAGGGACGGCTACACCTTC	TRBD1	TRBV29-1	TRBJ1-2	-
CASSSGGTLNRYNEQFF	TGTGCCAGCAGCTCCGGGGGGACCCTGAATAGATACAATGAGCAGTTCTTC	TRBD2	TRBV7-8	TRBJ2-1	-
CASSAGQGRYGYTF	TGTGCCAGCAGTGCGGGACAGGGCCGATATGGCTACACCTTC	TRBD1	TRBV6-1	TRBJ1-2	few
CASSVGLAAAANTGELFF	TGCGCCAGCAGTGTGGGACTAGCGGCCGCCGCGAACACCGGGGAGCTGTTTTTT	TRBD2	TRBV10-1	TRBJ2-2	once
CANSLGSGTDTQYF	TGCGCCAACAGCTTGGGCTCGGGCACAGATACGCAGTATTTT	-	TRBV5-1	TRBJ2-3	-
CASSPGQGSFNQPQHF	TGTGCCAGCAGCCCTGGACAGGGGTCTTTCAATCAGCCCCAGCATTTT	TRBD1	TRBV7-8	TRBJ1-5	once
CSVARTQKSSYEQYF	TGCAGCGTTGCGCGGACACAGAAAAGCTCCTACGAGCAGTACTTC	-	TRBV29-1	TRBJ2-7	once
CASSLRSGERGTDTQYF	TGCGCCAGCAGCTTGAGGTCGGGGGAGAGGGGCACAGATACGCAGTATTTT	-	TRBV5-1	TRBJ2-3	-
CASNTGTILGETQYF	TGTGCCAGTAACACCGGGACTATCTTGGGGGAGACCCAGTACTTC	TRBD2	TRBV19	TRBJ2-5	-
CASSFPDTSLQETQYF	TGTGCCAGCAGCTTTCCGGACACCAGCCTCCAAGAGACCCAGTACTTC	-	TRBV7-9	TRBJ2-5	-
CASSRTGGLTGELFF	TGTGCCAGCAGTAGGACAGGGGGCCTCACCGGGGAGCTGTTTTTT	TRBD1	TRBV28	TRBJ2-2	-
CASRPRQISNQPQHF	TGTGCCAGTCGACCGAGACAGATTAGCAATCAGCCCCAGCATTTT	-	TRBV19	TRBJ1-5	-
CSVEGTSGSDTQYF	TGCAGCGTTGAAGGGACTAGTGGTTCAGATACGCAGTATTTT	TRBD2	TRBV29-1	TRBJ2-3	-
CASSLLIAGTQYF	TGTGCCAGCAGCCTACTTATAGCGGGAACGCAGTATTTT	TRBD2	TRBV5-6	TRBJ2-3	-
CASSATGVHNEQFF	TGTGCCAGTAGTGCAACAGGGGTCCACAATGAGCAGTTCTTC	TRBD1	TRBV19	TRBJ2-1	-
CASTFRGLNGYTF	TGTGCCAGCACCTTCAGGGGGCTCAACGGCTACACCTTC	TRBD1	TRBV28	TRBJ1-2	-
CASSWTPPGQINYEQYF	TGCGCCAGCAGCTGGACCCCTCCCGGACAGATTAACTACGAGCAGTACTTC	-	TRBV5-1	TRBJ2-7	-
CASSPRGGARETQYF	TGTGCCAGCAGCCCCCGAGGGGGCGCGAGGGAGACCCAGTACTTC	TRBD1	TRBV5-4	TRBJ2-5	-
CASNNRIREQFF	TGCGCCAGCAATAACAGGATCCGGGAGCAGTTCTTC	-	TRBV5-1	TRBJ2-1	-
CAISESKREVTDTQYF	TGTGCCATCAGTGAGTCTAAGCGGGAGGTCACAGATACGCAGTATTTT	TRBD2	TRBV10-3	TRBJ2-3	-
CASSIKIQREQYF	TGTGCCAGTAGTATAAAGATCCAGCGCGAGCAGTACTTC	-	TRBV19	TRBJ2-7	-
CASSNRDRETQYF	TGTGCCAGTAGTAACCGGGACAGGGAGACCCAGTACTTC	TRBD1	TRBV19	TRBJ2-5	-
CASSPGQSRSGANVLTF	TGTGCCAGCAGTCCCGGACAGTCCCGCTCTGGGGCCAACGTCCTGACTTTC	-	TRBV27	TRBJ2-6	-
CASSLDSSNQPQHF	TGTGCCAGCAGCCTCGACAGTAGCAATCAGCCCCAGCATTTT	-	TRBV6-5	TRBJ1-5	-
CASSPHGEGGTPDQPQHF	TGTGCCAGCAGCCCTCATGGGGAGGGAGGGACACCCGATCAGCCCCAGCATTTT	-	TRBV4-2	TRBJ1-5	-
CASSVGAVAGYEQYF	TGTGCCAGCAGCGTAGGAGCAGTGGCAGGCTACGAGCAGTACTTC	-	TRBV9	TRBJ2-7	-
CASSEAGQGRQYF	TGTGCCAGCAGTGAAGCGGGACAGGGTCGTCAGTACTTC	TRBD1	TRBV2	TRBJ2-7	-
CASSILLSVVGNQPQHF	TGTGCCAGTAGTATCCTCCTTTCCGTCGTCGGCAATCAGCCCCAGCATTTT	-	TRBV19	TRBJ1-5	-
CASSEANTGELFF	TGTGCCAGCAGTGAAGCTAACACCGGGGAGCTGTTTTTT	-	TRBV6-4	TRBJ2-2	-
CASSEAAGVAQPQHF	TGTGCCAGCAGTGAAGCGGCAGGGGTAGCTCAGCCCCAGCATTTT	-	TRBV25-1	TRBJ1-5	few
CASTLRGGNTEAFF	TGTGCCAGCACCCTCAGGGGCGGGAACACTGAAGCTTTCTTT	-	TRBV6-1	TRBJ1-1	few
CASSPNQGARDTQYF	TGTGCCAGCAGTCCAAACCAGGGGGCGCGAGATACGCAGTATTTT	TRBD1	TRBV28	TRBJ2-3	once
CASSPRLAGTGGSYEQYF	TGTGCCAGCAGCCCCCGTCTAGCGGGGACAGGGGGCAGCTACGAGCAGTACTTC	TRBD1	TRBV13	TRBJ2-7	once
CASSPRLSTEAFF	TGTGCCAGCAGCCCTCGACTTAGCACTGAAGCTTTCTTT	-	TRBV7-9	TRBJ1-1	-